Each of the 24 T cell receptor beta chains below was sequenced from the same sample in a study of T cells in Graves' hyperthyroidism and ophthalmopathy. The investigators amplified TCR beta CDR3 regions from RNA transcripts. A set of HTBI primers served as the primers for a first-round RT-PCR of the TCR CDR3. TCRdb used MiXCR to reprocess the multiplex PCR reads, holding one entry per CDR3 protein. The sample contains 500,000 to 600,000 distinct CDR3 sequences, 46% of which appear only once. Sequencing was done on a sample of peripheral blood or thyroid tissue (not recorded which). The receptor source for this set is an adult woman with Graves' disease, either hyperthyroidism or ophthalmopathy (not recorded which).

This clonotype appeared a few times. The genes are TRBV20-1 and TRBJ1-1; D unresolved. The CDR3 runs to 8 residues. Trimming took off 1 base at V and 10 bases at J, with 1 base between the two ends. Germline V gene sequence: CDR1 DFQATT, CDR2 SNEGSKA (reference sequence). The CDR3 reads CSARGAFF. DNA for the CDR3: TGCAGTGCTAGAGGAGCTTTCTTT.

The chain combines TRBV12-3 or TRBV12-4 with TRBJ2-5; TRBD1 agrees at 8 bases. This CDR3 region has 13 residues. V was pared by 4 bases and J by 6 bases, with 4 bases of the junction left unmatched. This chain's CDR3 is CASSWDRIKTQYF. The CDR3 DNA sequence: TGTGCCAGCAGTTGGGACAGGATTAAGACCCAGTACTTC.

The chain has TRBV29-1 and TRBJ1-1; the D is unclear. CDR1 and CDR2 from the germline V gene are SQVTM and ANQGSEA. The CDR3 spans 13 residues. V was trimmed by 7 bases and J by 3 bases, leaving 15 bases between them. As DNA, the CDR3 is TGCAGCGGGCGGGAAGGGAGGGACACTGAAGCTTTCTTT. Translated, it gives CSGREGRDTEAFF. Full variable domain (remainder filled in from reference TRBV29-1 and TRBJ1-1): SAVISQKPSRDICQRGTSLTIQCQVDSQVTMMFWYRQQPGQSLTLIATANQGSEATYESGFVIDKFPISRPNLTFSTLTVSNMSPEDSSIYLCSGREGRDTEAFFGQGTRLTVV.

This clonotype was counted many times. The chain employs TRBV7-2 and TRBJ2-7; TRBD2 matches at 8 bases. This CDR3 is built from 14 residues. The germline V gene has CDR1 SGHTA and CDR2 FQGNSA. V dropped 6 bases and J dropped 4; count of bases not matched to a gene: 8. In nucleotides, the CDR3 is TGTGCCAGCAGGCCAGCGGGAGAGTTTTACGAGCAGTACTTC. Residues: CASRPAGEFYEQYF.

This clonotype has a count of ten or more. The chain joins TRBV7-2 to TRBJ2-7; D may be TRBD2 (6 bases). V was shortened by 0 bases and J by 2 bases, with 14 bases between the two germline ends. The CDR3 is made up of 16 amino acids. Per germline, CDR1 SGHTA and CDR2 FQGNSA. The CDR3 region is CASSLAVDWTTYEQYF. In DNA, the CDR3 is TGTGCCAGCAGCTTAGCGGTGGACTGGACTACCTACGAGCAGTACTTC.

V usage is TRBV10-3 and J usage is TRBJ2-5; 7 bases agree with TRBD1. CDR1 and CDR2 from the germline V gene are ENHRY and SYGVKD. Unmatched junction bases numbered 13, after V lost 6 bases and J lost 3 bases. The CDR3 loop spans 16 amino acids. The CDR3 nucleotides read TGTGCCATCAGCAGCCTTTATACAGGGGTAAAAGAGACCCAGTACTTC. It yields the protein CAISSLYTGVKETQYF.

The chain has TRBV29-1 and TRBJ1-1; D is undetermined. Per the germline V gene, CDR1 is SQVTM and CDR2 is ANQGSEA. This CDR3 contains 14 residues. The V end was cut by 4 bases, the J end by 4 bases, with 16 bases between. CDR3: CSVAPEWGATEAFF. CDR3 DNA: TGCAGCGTTGCACCCGAGTGGGGAGCCACTGAAGCTTTCTTT.

This rearrangement joins TRBV5-1 to TRBJ2-5; D is possibly TRBD2 (5 bases). Per germline, CDR1 SGHRS and CDR2 YFSETQ. There are 14 residues in the CDR3. The V and J ends lost 4 bases and 5 bases respectively, with 15 bases between them. The CDR3 DNA sequence: TGCGCCAGCAGCCACACGGGGATGATGGAGACCCAGTACTTC. Protein: CASSHTGMMETQYF.

The V gene is TRBV6-5, the J gene TRBJ2-7, with TRBD1 identical over 10 bases. This CDR3 is built from 13 residues. Germline V gene data show CDR1 as MNHEY and CDR2 as SVGAGI. V lost 10 bases and J lost 6; bases outside the gene matches: 9. The CDR3 nucleotides are TGTGCCATCTCTAGACAGGGGGCGGGCGAGCAGTACTTC. Amino acids: CAISRQGAGEQYF.

This clonotype appeared a few times. The chain joins TRBV29-1 to TRBJ1-1; perhaps TRBD1 as D (5 bases). The germline gives CDR1 SQVTM, CDR2 ANQGSEA. The V end was cut by 6 bases, the J end by 7 bases, with 9 bases between. The CDR3 sequence is 10 residues long. The CDR3 region has the DNA TGCAGCGTAGGACACGGTGAAGCTTTCTTT. This sequence encodes CSVGHGEAFF.

The chain links TRBV9 to TRBJ1-4, with D possibly TRBD1 on 5 matching bases. V was shortened by 0 bases and J by 8 bases, with 14 bases between the two germline ends. The CDR3 has 15 residues. Germline V gene sequence: CDR1 SGDLS, CDR2 YYNGEE. CDR3 in amino acids: CASSVGGGTGEKLFF. The CDR3 DNA follows: TGTGCCAGCAGCGTAGGGGGAGGGACTGGAGAAAAACTGTTTTTT.

V and J are TRBV10-3 and TRBJ2-7; the D call may be TRBD1 or TRBD2 (5 bases each). V lost 2 bases to trimming and J lost 1 base, with 15 bases between them. The germline V gene encodes CDR1 ENHRY and CDR2 SYGVKD. This CDR3 has 16 amino acids. The CDR3 nucleotides are TGTGCCATCAGTGAGGAGGGTCAGGGAATATCCTACGAGCAGTACTTC. Translating gives CAISEEGQGISYEQYF.

The chain combines TRBV25-1 with TRBJ1-2; D unresolved. V was shortened by 1 base and J by 8 bases, with 8 bases between the two germline ends. Germline V CDR1 and CDR2: MGHDK, SYGVNS. This CDR3 comprises 12 residues. Here the CDR3 DNA reads TGTGCCAGCAGTGAATTTGGGGAGGGCTACACCTTC. It codes for CASSEFGEGYTF.

The chain links TRBV4-1 to TRBJ2-2, with 12 nucleotides matching TRBD2. The CDR3 contains 16 residues. Losses at the gene ends were 0 bases for V and 5 bases for J; bases not matched to a gene: 1. CDR1 and CDR2 from the germline V gene are MGHRA and YSYEKL. CDR3 residues: CASSQELAGGTGELFF. CDR3 DNA sequence: TGCGCCAGCAGCCAAGAACTAGCGGGAGGAACCGGGGAGCTGTTTTTT.

This clonotype came up a few times. The chain recombines TRBV6-2 or TRBV6-3 with TRBJ1-2, with unresolved D. CDR1 is MNHEY and CDR2 is SVGEGT in the germline V gene. This CDR3 is built from 13 residues. V was pared by 6 bases and J by 2 bases, with 10 bases between. The CDR3 sequence is CASSQTQNYGYTF. CDR3 bases: TGTGCCAGCAGCCAGACTCAAAACTATGGCTACACCTTC.

This clonotype was observed at least ten times. This chain joins TRBV6-6 and TRBJ2-7, with 9 bases fitting TRBD2. The CDR3 extends over 15 amino acids. V shed 0 bases and J 4 bases; nucleotides not matched to a gene: 4. Germline V gives CDR1 MNHNY, CDR2 SVGAGI (reference sequence). In DNA, the CDR3 is TGTGCCAGCAGTTACTCGACTAGCGGCCCTTACGAGCAGTACTTC. It encodes CASSYSTSGPYEQYF.

V usage is TRBV20-1 and J usage is TRBJ1-4, with a tentative D call TRBD1 (5 bases). The CDR3 length is 15 residues. The germline V and J ends were trimmed by 2 bases and 8 bases, with 18 bases remaining between them. Germline V lookup: CDR1 DFQATT, CDR2 SNEGSKA (reference sequence). CDR3 amino acids: CSARSPQRGSEKLFF. For the CDR3, the DNA is TGCAGTGCTAGATCGCCTCAAAGGGGATCCGAAAAACTGTTTTTT.

The chain recombines TRBV7-9 with TRBJ1-1; tentatively, D is TRBD1 (5 bases). Germline V gene lookup returns CDR1 SEHNR and CDR2 FQNEAQ (reference sequence). This CDR3 has 15 amino acids. Trimming removed 6 bases at V and 6 bases at J, with 20 bases between. Written as DNA, the CDR3 is TGTGCCAGCAGTGAATTGGGGGGGGGTATGGCTGAAGCTTTCTTT. Translated: CASSELGGGMAEAFF.

This clonotype occurred many times. The chain carries TRBV7-2 and TRBJ1-2; 7 nucleotides align to TRBD1. Germline values: CDR1 SGHTA, CDR2 FQGNSA. The ends lost 5 bases at V and 5 bases at J; junction bases unmatched: 11. This CDR3 region has 15 residues. CDR3 loop: CASSVYYGTEYGYTF. CDR3 nucleotides: TGTGCCAGCAGCGTCTACTATGGGACAGAGTATGGCTACACCTTC.

This clonotype has a handful of counts. This chain uses TRBV27 with TRBJ1-6; tentatively, D is TRBD1 (5 bases). Trimming pared 7 bases from V and 6 bases from J, leaving 13 bases between. CDR1 is MNHEY and CDR2 is SMNVEV in the germline V gene (reference sequence). The CDR3 length is 14 residues. The CDR3 DNA is TGTGCCAGCACCGAAGTTGGGGGTAATTCACCCCTCCACTTT. It codes for CASTEVGGNSPLHF.

This clonotype turned up a few times. Because the CDR3 is missing its conserved closing phenylalanine or tryptophan, this is likely a read error. The limits of the CDR3 on the DNA are not certain, so only TCRdb's listed CDR3 is given. This chain uses TRBV2 with TRBJ1-1. Germline V lookup: CDR1 SNHLY, CDR2 FYNNEI. From its first to its last residue, the CDR3 has 9 amino acids. The CDR3 spells CASRTGSFS.

A few counts support this clonotype. The V gene is TRBV2, the J gene TRBJ1-1, with unresolved D. The V gene's germline CDR1 is SNHLY and CDR2 FYNNEI. Trimming took off 6 bases at V and 7 bases at J, with 6 bases between the two ends. This CDR3 comprises 10 residues. The CDR3 bases are TGTGCCAGCAGCTGGATTGAAGCTTTCTTT. Translated, it gives CASSWIEAFF.

This clonotype was picked up many times. V is TRBV28 and J is TRBJ1-4, with D unresolved. The CDR3 covers 11 residues. V was clipped by 6 bases and J by 11 bases, with 10 bases between them. Germline assignment: CDR1 MDHEN and CDR2 SYDVKM. CDR3 sequence: CASRLREKLFF. Written as DNA, the CDR3 is TGTGCCAGCAGGTTACGGGAGAAACTGTTTTTT. The full variable domain, with the rest looked up from reference TRBV28 and TRBJ1-4, is DVKVTQSSRYLVKRTGEKVFLECVQDMDHENMFWYRQDPGLGLRLIYFSYDVKMKEKGDIPEGYSVSREKKERFSLILESASTNQTSMYLCASRLREKLFFGSGTQLSVL.

This clonotype was found many times. The V call is TRBV10-3, the J call TRBJ1-2; D uncertain. Deletions cut 6 bases from V and 8 bases from J, with 13 bases between. CDR1 ENHRY and CDR2 SYGVKD come from the germline V gene. CDR3 length equals 12 residues. The CDR3 DNA sequence: TGTGCCATCAGAGGGCGGGGAGAAGGCTACACCTTC. This gives the protein CAIRGRGEGYTF.